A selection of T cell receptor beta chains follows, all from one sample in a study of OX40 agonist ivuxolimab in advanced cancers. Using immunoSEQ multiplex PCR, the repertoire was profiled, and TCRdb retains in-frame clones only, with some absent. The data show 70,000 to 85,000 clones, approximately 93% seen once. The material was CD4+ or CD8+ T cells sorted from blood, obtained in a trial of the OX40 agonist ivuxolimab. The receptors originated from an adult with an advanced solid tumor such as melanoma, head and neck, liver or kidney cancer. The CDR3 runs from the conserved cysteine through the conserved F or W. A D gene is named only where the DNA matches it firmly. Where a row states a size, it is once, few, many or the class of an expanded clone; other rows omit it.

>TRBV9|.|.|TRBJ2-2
CASKPVNTGELFF
TGTGCCAGCAAGCCTGTTAACACCGGGGAGCTGTTTTTT
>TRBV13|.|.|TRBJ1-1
CASSLNTEAFF
TGTGCCAGCAGCTTAAACACTGAAGCTTTCTTT
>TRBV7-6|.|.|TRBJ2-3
CASSPRVGVSTDTQYF
TGTGCCAGCAGCCCCCGCGTGGGGGTGTCGACAGATACGCAGTATTTT
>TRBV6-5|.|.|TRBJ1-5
CASSYDGGNQPQHF
TGTGCCAGCAGTTACGACGGTGGCAATCAGCCCCAGCATTTT
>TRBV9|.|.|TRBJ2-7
CASSEGGRGYEQYF
TGTGCCAGCAGCGAGGGGGGCAGGGGCTACGAGCAGTACTTC
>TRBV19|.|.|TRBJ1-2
CASSSGLYGYTF
TGTGCCAGTAGTTCCGGGCTTTATGGCTACACCTTC
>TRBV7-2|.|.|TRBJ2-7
CASSLMARLSYEQYF
TGTGCCAGCAGCTTAATGGCGAGACTATCCTACGAGCAGTACTTC
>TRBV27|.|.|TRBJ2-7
CASSFLPDYEQYF
TGTGCCAGCAGTTTTCTTCCCGACTACGAGCAGTACTTC
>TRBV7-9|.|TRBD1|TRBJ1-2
CASSLGFGTGHYGYTF
TGTGCCAGCAGCTTAGGGTTTGGGACAGGACACTATGGCTACACCTTC
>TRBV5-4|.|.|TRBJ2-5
CASSLGAGQETQYF
TGTGCCAGCAGCTTGGGGGCGGGACAAGAGACCCAGTACTTC
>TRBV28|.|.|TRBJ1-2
CASSLGMGGRNGYTF
TGTGCCAGCAGTTTAGGTATGGGAGGGAGGAATGGCTACACCTTC
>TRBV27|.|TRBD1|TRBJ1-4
CASAGQGDNEKLFF
TGTGCCAGCGCGGGACAGGGGGATAATGAAAAACTGTTTTTT
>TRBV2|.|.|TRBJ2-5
CASRAEETQYF
TGTGCCAGCAGGGCCGAAGAGACCCAGTACTTC
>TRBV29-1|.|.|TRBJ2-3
CSVEPRADDSTDTQYF
TGCAGCGTTGAACCCCGGGCAGATGATAGCACAGATACGCAGTATTTT
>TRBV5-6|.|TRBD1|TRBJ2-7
CASSSDRRYEQYF
TGTGCCAGCAGCTCGGACAGGAGGTACGAGCAGTACTTC
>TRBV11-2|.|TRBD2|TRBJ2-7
CASSLDEAGGPLASYEQYF
TGTGCCAGCAGCTTAGATGAAGCGGGAGGGCCCTTAGCCTCCTACGAGCAGTACTTC
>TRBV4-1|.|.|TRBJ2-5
CASSQDLWGSVETQYF
TGCGCCAGCAGCCAAGATCTGTGGGGCTCGGTAGAGACCCAGTACTTC
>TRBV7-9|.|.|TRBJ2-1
CASSHEDSRNEQFF
TGTGCCAGCAGCCACGAGGATAGCCGCAATGAGCAGTTCTTC
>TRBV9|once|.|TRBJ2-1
CASSVEGSVYNEQFF
TGTGCCAGCAGCGTAGAGGGTAGCGTCTACAATGAGCAGTTCTTC
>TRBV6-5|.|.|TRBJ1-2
CASSWTYGGEGGYTF
TGTGCCAGCAGTTGGACGTATGGCGGGGAGGGGGGCTACACCTTC
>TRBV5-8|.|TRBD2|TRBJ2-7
CASSLVLAGSSYEQYF
TGTGCCAGCAGCTTGGTTCTAGCGGGAAGTTCCTACGAGCAGTACTTC
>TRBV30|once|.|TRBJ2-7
CSCWASEQYF
TGTAGTTGTTGGGCGAGCGAGCAGTACTTC
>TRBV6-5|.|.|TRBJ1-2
CASSYRGIGYTF
TGTGCCAGCAGTTATCGAGGGATAGGCTACACCTTC
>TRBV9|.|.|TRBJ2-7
CASSPALLSDEQYF
TGTGCCAGCAGCCCGGCACTCCTTTCGGACGAGCAGTACTTC
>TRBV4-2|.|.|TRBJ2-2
CASSQVGGGPTGELFF
TGTGCCAGCAGCCAAGTCGGCGGAGGTCCCACCGGGGAGCTGTTTTTT
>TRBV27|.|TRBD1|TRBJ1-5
CASRGTVNQPQHF
TGTGCCAGCAGAGGGACAGTCAATCAGCCCCAGCATTTT
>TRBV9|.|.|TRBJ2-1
CASSVVWDNEQFF
TGTGCCAGCAGCGTGGTTTGGGACAATGAGCAGTTCTTC
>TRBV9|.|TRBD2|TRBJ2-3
CASSVAGVDSGRGDTQYF
TGTGCCAGCAGCGTAGCCGGAGTAGATAGCGGGAGGGGAGATACGCAGTATTTT
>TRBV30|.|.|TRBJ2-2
CAWNAGSNTGELFF
TGTGCCTGGAACGCAGGGTCGAACACCGGGGAGCTGTTTTTT
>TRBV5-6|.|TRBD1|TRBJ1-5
CASSFAGTGYQPQHF
TGTGCCAGCAGCTTTGCCGGGACAGGGTATCAGCCCCAGCATTTT
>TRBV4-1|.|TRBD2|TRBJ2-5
CASSHLAGGPQETQYF
TGCGCCAGCAGCCACTTAGCGGGAGGTCCCCAAGAGACCCAGTACTTC
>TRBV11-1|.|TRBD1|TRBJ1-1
CAIGTGGADTEAFF
TGTGCCATCGGGACAGGGGGCGCGGACACTGAAGCTTTCTTT
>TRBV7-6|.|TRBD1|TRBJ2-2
CASSGAWTGNTGELFF
TGTGCCAGCAGCGGGGCGTGGACAGGGAACACCGGGGAGCTGTTTTTT
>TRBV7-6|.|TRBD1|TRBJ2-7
CASSFDRGGYEQYF
TGTGCCAGCAGCTTTGACAGGGGGGGCTACGAGCAGTACTTC
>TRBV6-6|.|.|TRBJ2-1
CATLGGNGYNEQFF
TGTGCCACCTTAGGGGGGAATGGTTACAATGAGCAGTTCTTC
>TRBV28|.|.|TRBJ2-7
CASSTPGRGRYEQYF
TGTGCCAGCAGTACCCCGGGAAGGGGACGCTACGAGCAGTACTTC
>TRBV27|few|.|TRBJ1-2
CASSLGRNYGYTF
TGTGCCAGCAGTTTAGGGCGGAACTATGGCTACACCTTC
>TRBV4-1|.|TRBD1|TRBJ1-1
CASSQAPGQGAHDTEAFF
TGCGCCAGCAGCCAAGCACCGGGACAGGGGGCGCACGACACTGAAGCTTTCTTT
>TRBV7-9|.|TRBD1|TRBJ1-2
CASSLGQTYGYTF
TGTGCCAGCAGCTTGGGACAGACCTATGGCTACACCTTC
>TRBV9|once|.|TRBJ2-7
CASSGPGEQYF
TGTGCCAGCAGCGGTCCAGGAGAGCAGTACTTC
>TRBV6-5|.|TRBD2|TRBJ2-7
CASRIAGPNDEQYF
TGTGCCAGCAGGATAGCGGGGCCCAACGACGAGCAGTACTTC
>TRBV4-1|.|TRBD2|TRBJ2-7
CASSQVTPGEGSSYEQYF
TGCGCCAGCAGCCAAGTCACCCCTGGGGAGGGGAGCTCCTACGAGCAGTACTTC
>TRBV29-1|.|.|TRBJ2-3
CSGVGSLGDTQYF
TGCAGCGGCGTTGGTTCCCTTGGAGATACGCAGTATTTT
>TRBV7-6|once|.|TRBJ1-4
CASSGRTVEKLFF
TGTGCCAGCAGCGGCCGGACGGTAGAAAAACTGTTTTTT
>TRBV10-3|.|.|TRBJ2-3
CAISDLTDTQYF
TGTGCCATCAGTGACTTGACTGATACGCAGTATTTT
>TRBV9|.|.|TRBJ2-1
CASSVARYNEQFF
TGTGCCAGCAGCGTAGCCAGATACAATGAGCAGTTCTTC
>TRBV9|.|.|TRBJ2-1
CASSAYLSSYNEQFF
TGTGCCAGCAGCGCCTATCTTAGCTCCTACAATGAGCAGTTCTTC
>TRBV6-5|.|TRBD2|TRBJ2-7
CASSLAGASYEQYF
TGTGCCAGCAGCTTAGCGGGAGCCTCCTACGAGCAGTACTTC
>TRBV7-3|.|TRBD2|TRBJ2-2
CASRPTGPGLAGPIGELFF
TGTGCCAGCAGACCAACAGGGCCGGGACTAGCGGGTCCCATTGGGGAGCTGTTTTTT
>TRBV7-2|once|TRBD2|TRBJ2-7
CASSISGLAESSYEQYF
TGTGCCAGCAGCATTAGCGGGCTAGCGGAGAGCTCCTACGAGCAGTACTTC
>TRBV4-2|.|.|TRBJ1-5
CASSPSRVSSNQPQHF
TGTGCCAGCAGCCCGTCCAGGGTGTCGAGCAATCAGCCCCAGCATTTT
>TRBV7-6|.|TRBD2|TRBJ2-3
CASSLRLAGGRDTQYF
TGTGCCAGCAGCTTAAGGCTAGCGGGAGGGCGAGATACGCAGTATTTT
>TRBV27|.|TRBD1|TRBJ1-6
CASSPRTGSAYNSPLHF
TGTGCCAGCAGTCCCCGGACAGGGAGCGCCTATAATTCACCCCTCCACTTT
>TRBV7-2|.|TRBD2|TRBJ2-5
CASSSSSGRASETQYF
TGTGCCAGCAGCTCCTCTAGCGGGAGGGCTTCGGAGACCCAGTACTTC
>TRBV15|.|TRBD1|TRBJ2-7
CATSRGDLQGLYSEQYF
TGTGCCACCAGCAGAGGGGATCTACAGGGGCTGTACTCCGAGCAGTACTTC
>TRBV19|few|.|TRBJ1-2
CASSLGYNYGYTF
TGTGCCAGTAGTTTAGGCTACAACTATGGCTACACCTTC
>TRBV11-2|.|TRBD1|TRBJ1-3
CASSLPPTGHLGNTIYF
TGTGCCAGCAGCTTGCCCCCGACAGGGCACCTTGGAAACACCATATATTTT
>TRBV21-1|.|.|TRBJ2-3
CASSKPGDGTDTQYF
TGTGCCAGCAGCAAACCCGGGGACGGCACAGATACGCAGTATTTT